This TCR beta chain derives from a study of cytomegalovirus exposure and HLA in healthy donors. Study-wide results and limits: Donors were assumed by presence/absence analyses to have roughly uniform sequencing depth. As confirmed in vitro, a few CMV-associated chains were specific for CMV antigens.

Trimming cost V 3 bases and J 8 bases, with 16 bases left between them. The CDR3 is 15 residues long. Germline V gene data show CDR1 as KGHSH and CDR2 as LQKENI. Vbeta (60) and Jbeta (13) primers were used in the PCR. Method: immunoSEQ multiplex PCR; TCRdb's copy keeps in-frame clones and lacks some. This repertoire shows approximately 160,000 clones, approximately 73% found once; its top ten account for less than 1.5%. As to this clone: Its target is not known.

Material: PBMCs. The V and J genes are TRBV18 and TRBJ2-2, with D maybe TRBD2 (6 bases). This sequence was found in a man in his fifties in good health and CMV-seronegative. In nucleotides, the CDR3 is TGTGCCAGCTCACCCTCAGCGGGCGGAGCAGGGGAGCTGTTTTTT. Residues: CASSPSAGGAGELFF. The whole variable domain, filled in from reference TRBV18 and TRBJ2-2, reads NAGVMQNPRHLVRRRGQEARLRCSPMKGHSHVYWYRQLPEEGLKFMVYLQKENIIDESGMPKERFSAEFPKEGPSILRIQQVVRGDSAAYFCASSPSAGGAGELFFGEGSRLTVL.